This is a list of T cell receptor beta chains from one sample in a study of blood T cell repertoires in COVID-19. Repertoires were generated with immunoSEQ multiplex PCR, while TCRdb's copy carries only in-frame clones and drops some. The sample shows hundreds of thousands of clones, around 90% of them seen only once. The sequencing sample was made of peripheral blood. These receptors all stem from a woman aged 45-65 years who had recovered from COVID-19. Both conserved end residues are part of each CDR3. D genes are given only for firm matches. Expanded clones get a size class; other rows say once, few or many, or leave the size out.

v_gene,abundance,j_gene,d_gene,CDR3aa,CDR3nt
TRBV7-2,NA,TRBJ2-1,NA,CASSFSGSSYNEQFF,TGTGCCAGCAGCTTCTCCGGGAGCTCCTACAATGAGCAGTTCTTC
TRBV5-1,NA,TRBJ1-1,NA,CASSSTSNTEAFF,TGCGCCAGCAGCTCAACATCGAACACTGAAGCTTTCTTT
TRBV7-8,NA,TRBJ2-7,TRBD1,CASSPWDRVHEQYF,TGTGCCAGCAGCCCATGGGACAGGGTGCACGAGCAGTACTTC
TRBV28,once,TRBJ2-1,NA,CASSPVGREQFF,TGTGCCAGCAGTCCCGTAGGGAGAGAGCAGTTCTTC
TRBV10-3,NA,TRBJ1-1,NA,CAISRGRGAETEAFF,TGTGCCATCAGTCGGGGGAGGGGGGCGGAAACTGAAGCTTTCTTT
TRBV30,NA,TRBJ1-4,NA,CAWRAQVEVGKLFF,TGTGCCTGGAGAGCTCAGGTGGAGGTTGGAAAACTGTTTTTT
TRBV30,NA,TRBJ1-1,NA,CAWRVGGVREAFF,TGTGCCTGGAGGGTGGGCGGGGTGCGTGAAGCTTTCTTT
TRBV6-5,NA,TRBJ1-1,NA,CAISLMRAAEAFF,TGTGCCATCTCCCTGATGAGGGCGGCTGAAGCTTTCTTT
TRBV5-6,NA,TRBJ2-7,TRBD1,CASSEGTGELYEQYF,TGTGCCAGCAGCGAGGGGACAGGGGAACTGTACGAGCAGTACTTC
TRBV9,NA,TRBJ2-6,NA,CASSASQAGANVLTF,TGTGCCAGCAGCGCTAGCCAGGCCGGGGCCAACGTCCTGACTTTC
TRBV4-1,few,TRBJ1-2,NA,CASSQGTGLYGYTF,TGCGCCAGCAGCCAAGGCACAGGTCTATATGGCTACACCTTC
TRBV14,NA,TRBJ1-1,NA,CASSGYRAGELNTEAFF,TGTGCCAGCAGCGGATACAGGGCAGGGGAGCTGAACACTGAAGCTTTCTTT
TRBV20-1,NA,TRBJ2-1,NA,CSAQNRVEQFF,TGCAGTGCACAAAACAGGGTTGAGCAGTTCTTC
TRBV19,NA,TRBJ1-6,NA,CASSILGASNSPLHF,TGTGCCAGTAGTATTTTGGGCGCATCTAATTCACCCCTCCACTTT
TRBV10-3,once,TRBJ1-2,NA,CAIKGQGQTYGYTF,TGTGCCATCAAAGGGCAAGGACAGACCTATGGCTACACCTTC
TRBV27,NA,TRBJ1-4,TRBD1,CASSPRRDRGNEKLFF,TGTGCCAGCAGTCCACGTCGGGACAGGGGGAATGAAAAACTGTTTTTT
TRBV7-2,NA,TRBJ1-2,NA,CASSPSFEGGGYTF,TGTGCCAGCAGCCCCTCCTTCGAGGGCGGTGGCTACACCTTC
TRBV5-1,NA,TRBJ2-7,NA,CASSLGGKRTYEQYF,TGCGCCAGCAGCTTGGGAGGGAAGAGGACCTACGAGCAGTACTTC
TRBV4-1,NA,TRBJ1-1,TRBD1,CASSQGQGPTNTEAFF,TGCGCCAGCAGCCAAGGACAGGGACCTACGAACACTGAAGCTTTCTTT
TRBV7-7,few,TRBJ2-2,NA,CASSLVHHTGELFF,TGTGCTAGCAGCTTAGTTCATCACACCGGGGAGCTGTTTTTT
TRBV14,NA,TRBJ1-2,NA,CASSQGGLNYVGYTF,TGTGCCAGCAGCCAAGGGGGACTGAACTATGTAGGCTACACCTTC
TRBV11-2,few,TRBJ1-2,NA,CASSRPSGGSGYTF,TGTGCCAGCAGCCGCCCCTCTGGGGGGTCTGGCTACACCTTC
TRBV18,NA,TRBJ2-4,NA,CASSSTEPLQYF,TGTGCCAGCTCATCTACAGAGCCATTACAGTACTTC
TRBV12-3/TRBV12-4,NA,TRBJ2-4,NA,CASTSRGADIQYF,TGTGCCAGCACCTCCCGGGGGGCTGACATTCAGTACTTC
TRBV6-2/TRBV6-3,few,TRBJ1-3,NA,CASSYEAYSGNTIYF,TGTGCCAGCAGTTACGAAGCCTACTCTGGAAACACCATATATTTT
TRBV7-3,NA,TRBJ1-1,TRBD1,CASSLHPTPDRVGTEAFF,TGTGCCAGCAGCTTACACCCCACTCCGGACAGGGTTGGCACTGAAGCTTTCTTT
TRBV2,NA,TRBJ1-1,TRBD1,CASLRDRGRPEAFF,TGTGCCAGCTTGCGGGACAGGGGTCGGCCTGAAGCTTTCTTT
TRBV7-8,NA,TRBJ2-3,NA,CASSYRDYTDTQYF,TGTGCCAGCAGCTACAGGGACTACACAGATACGCAGTATTTT
TRBV24-1,few,TRBJ2-1,NA,CATAGQGTAGTSETYNEQFF,TGTGCCACCGCGGGACAGGGGACAGCTGGGACTAGCGAGACCTACAATGAGCAGTTCTTC
TRBV9,few,TRBJ1-2,NA,CASSVGPEGEGYGYTF,TGTGCCAGCAGCGTGGGGCCCGAGGGGGAGGGCTATGGCTACACCTTC
TRBV7-8,NA,TRBJ1-1,NA,CASSLEDGNTEAFF,TGTGCCAGCAGCTTGGAGGATGGGAACACTGAAGCTTTCTTT
TRBV18,few,TRBJ2-7,TRBD1,CASSPGTGGDEQYF,TGTGCCAGCTCACCCGGGACAGGGGGCGACGAGCAGTACTTC
TRBV5-1,NA,TRBJ1-1,NA,CAIPSSSGRNTEAFF,TGCGCCATCCCGAGTTCGTCAGGGCGAAACACTGAAGCTTTCTTT
TRBV5-1,once,TRBJ2-5,TRBD1,CASSFSGTGGETQYF,TGCGCCAGCAGCTTCTCCGGGACAGGAGGAGAGACCCAGTACTTC
TRBV9,NA,TRBJ1-1,NA,CASTQGPNTEAFF,TGTGCCAGCACCCAGGGGCCCAACACTGAAGCTTTCTTT
TRBV7-9,NA,TRBJ1-4,TRBD1,CASSFGTGAEKLFF,TGTGCCAGCAGCTTCGGGACAGGGGCAGAAAAACTGTTTTTT
TRBV3-1/TRBV3-2,NA,TRBJ1-1,TRBD1,CASSQTRGWYAFF,TGTGCCAGCAGCCAAACCAGGGGGTGGTATGCTTTCTTT
TRBV5-1,NA,TRBJ1-1,NA,CASSLGGVNTEAFF,TGCGCCAGCAGCTTGGGGGGAGTGAACACTGAAGCTTTCTTT
TRBV5-6,NA,TRBJ2-1,TRBD2,CASSSGTSIYEQFF,TGTGCCAGCAGTTCCGGGACTAGCATCTATGAGCAGTTCTTC
TRBV3-1/TRBV3-2,NA,TRBJ1-5,TRBD1,CASSHDPDRVYSNQPQHF,TGTGCCAGCAGCCACGATCCGGACAGGGTCTATAGCAATCAGCCCCAGCATTTT
TRBV5-4,NA,TRBJ1-2,NA,CASSFNQGGKGYTF,TGTGCCAGCAGCTTCAACCAAGGGGGAAAAGGCTACACCTTC
TRBV5-6,NA,TRBJ1-4,TRBD1,CASSRDRGREKLFF,TGTGCCAGCAGTCGGGACAGGGGGCGGGAAAAACTGTTTTTT
TRBV5-4,few,TRBJ1-5,NA,CASSFSGGRSNQPQHF,TGTGCCAGCAGCTTTAGCGGGGGGCGGTCCAACCAGCCCCAGCATTTT
TRBV7-2,NA,TRBJ1-1,NA,CASSLGWSNAEAFF,TGTGCCAGCAGCTTAGGGTGGAGCAACGCTGAAGCTTTCTTT
TRBV6-5,many,TRBJ1-1,NA,CASSPAEANTEAFF,TGTGCCAGCAGCCCCGCGGAGGCGAACACTGAAGCTTTCTTT
TRBV5-4,NA,TRBJ1-1,TRBD1,CASSGTGDRTEAFF,TGTGCCAGCAGCGGGACAGGGGATCGCACTGAAGCTTTCTTT
TRBV19,NA,TRBJ1-1,NA,CASSIGRGGTEAFF,TGTGCCAGTAGTATAGGGCGGGGGGGCACTGAAGCTTTCTTT
TRBV18,NA,TRBJ1-4,TRBD1,CASSPTGRIEKLFF,TGTGCCAGCTCACCGACAGGGAGGATCGAAAAACTGTTTTTT
TRBV27,NA,TRBJ2-7,NA,CASNFGGSSYEQYF,TGTGCCAGCAATTTTGGGGGGTCCTCCTACGAGCAGTACTTC
TRBV24-1,NA,TRBJ2-1,TRBD2,CATSDTQRETLNNEQFF,TGTGCCACCAGTGATACACAGCGGGAGACTCTAAACAATGAGCAGTTCTTC
TRBV12-3/TRBV12-4,NA,TRBJ2-5,NA,CASTNRGGETQYF,TGTGCCAGTACTAACAGGGGAGGAGAGACCCAGTACTTC
TRBV5-1,NA,TRBJ2-7,NA,CASSLVGDPLYEQYF,TGCGCCAGCAGCTTGGTAGGGGATCCCCTTTACGAGCAGTACTTC
TRBV4-3,NA,TRBJ1-1,NA,CASSQDAEGTHTEAFF,TGCGCCAGCAGCCAAGATGCCGAAGGGACTCACACTGAAGCTTTCTTT
TRBV6-1,NA,TRBJ1-2,NA,CASSEASFGYTF,TGTGCCAGCAGTGAAGCCTCGTTCGGCTACACCTTC
TRBV11-2,NA,TRBJ2-7,NA,CASSLGQGGFSYEQYF,TGTGCCAGCAGCTTAGGACAGGGAGGTTTCAGCTACGAGCAGTACTTC